These 8 T cell receptor beta chains share one sample of origin, sequenced in a study of spatial heterogeneity in lung cancer. Study-level findings and limits: Tumoral mutation counts were tracked by counts of expanded intratumoral alpha and beta TCRs.

Time point here: sample taken at primary tumor resection. No antigen has been identified for these receptors. From the 5' RACE reads, TCRdb called clonotypes with MiXCR, one entry per CDR3 protein. The sample holds fewer than 2,000 distinct CDR3 sequences, about 8.2% seen once. The sequences come from lung tumor tissue, collected at surgery. These receptors all stem from a female donor with early-stage non-small cell lung cancer.

The table lists this clonotype with a count of one. The chain recombines TRBV9 with TRBJ2-3; no firm D call. CDR3 length equals 13 residues. Trimming pared 0 bases from V and 4 bases from J, leaving 6 bases between. CDR1 is SGDLS and CDR2 is YYNGEE in the germline V gene. In nucleotides, the CDR3 is TGTGCCAGCAGCGTAGCTGCGCCAGATACGCAGTATTTT. Translation: CASSVAAPDTQYF.

Within the sample, this clonotype is medium-sized. The chain carries TRBV29-1 and TRBJ1-1, with D possibly TRBD1 on 5 matching bases. V was trimmed by 5 bases and J by 4 bases, leaving 17 bases between them. The germline gives CDR1 SQVTM, CDR2 ANQGSEA. This CDR3 region has 14 residues. DNA of the CDR3: TGCAGCGTTTCCTTGGACGGGGGGAGCACTGAAGCTTTCTTT. Its translation: CSVSLDGGSTEAFF.

This clonotype was counted only a few times. This chain joins TRBV4-3 and TRBJ2-1, with 11 bases identical to TRBD2. CDR3 size: 15 residues. Germline V lookup: CDR1 LGHNA, CDR2 YSLEER. The trim removed 4 bases at V and 10 bases at J, leaving 9 bases unmatched. The CDR3 here is CASSLTSGANLEQFF. As DNA, the CDR3 is TGCGCCAGCAGCCTGACTAGCGGGGCCAACCTAGAGCAGTTCTTC.

By proportion, this clonotype is medium-sized. V is TRBV7-9 and J is TRBJ2-4; TRBD2 matches at 12 bases. Trimming took 3 bases from V and 3 from J; bases not matched to a gene: 6. CDR1 and CDR2 from the germline V gene are SEHNR and FQNEAQ (reference sequence). This CDR3 has 17 amino acids. For the CDR3, the DNA is TGTGCCAGCAGCTTCCCACCTAGCGGGGGGGGCAAAAACATTCAGTACTTC. Amino acids: CASSFPPSGGGKNIQYF.

This clonotype is large within its sample. The chain is built from TRBV13 and TRBJ2-1, with D hard to call. CDR1 PRHDT and CDR2 FYEKMQ come from the germline V gene (reference sequence). The CDR3 loop spans 11 amino acids. Trimming stripped 0 bases from V and 7 bases from J, with 1 base between. This CDR3 reads CASSLGNEQFF. CDR3 DNA sequence: TGTGCCAGCAGCTTAGGAAATGAGCAGTTCTTC. Full variable domain (outside the CDR3, taken from reference TRBV13 and TRBJ2-1): AAGVIQSPRHLIKEKRETATLKCYPIPRHDTVYWYQQGPGQDPQFLISFYEKMQSDKGSIPDRFSAQQFSDYHSELNMSSLELGDSALYFCASSLGNEQFFGPGTRLTVL.

This clonotype is deemed medium-sized. The chain uses TRBV20-1 and TRBJ1-6; TRBD1 matches at 8 bases. Trimming cost V 2 bases and J 5 bases; bases outside gene matches: 2. The germline V gene encodes CDR1 DFQATT and CDR2 SNEGSKA (reference sequence). This CDR3 comprises 14 residues. The CDR3 bases are TGCAGTGCTAGACGGACAGGGAATAATTCACCCCTCCACTTT. Amino acid sequence: CSARRTGNNSPLHF.

By sample share, this clonotype is medium-sized. The chain couples TRBV5-6 to TRBJ2-1; possibly TRBD2 for D (7 bases). Trimming left V 4 bases short and J 7 bases short, with 18 bases between. Germline CDR1 and CDR2: SGHDT and YYEEEE. This CDR3 region has 15 residues. CDR3 in DNA: TGTGCCAGCAGCGGGGGGGCTAGGAACCTGAATGAGCAGTTCTTC. It translates to CASSGGARNLNEQFF.

This clonotype was seen only a few times. V and J are TRBV27 and TRBJ2-1, with D maybe TRBD1 (5 bases). This CDR3 has 14 residues. Germline V gene sequence: CDR1 MNHEY, CDR2 SMNVEV (reference sequence). V lost 4 bases and J 6 bases, leaving 13 bases between the germline ends. CDR3 nucleotide sequence: TGTGCCAGCAGTTCATCCAGGGTTGCCAATGAGCAGTTCTTC. Amino acids: CASSSSRVANEQFF.